A single sample is the source of the 7 T cell receptor beta chains below, sequenced in a study of CXCR3-negative and CXCR3-positive naive CD8 T cells (dated by TCRdb to 2018 to 2020). Overall study results and their limits: TRB CDR3s from CXCR3-positive naive cells showed higher hydrophobicity (lower Kidera factor 4), lower energy, and higher strength and volume indices than CXCR3-negative naive cells.

The sample was run on a NextSeq 550. The Human TCR Profiling Kit (MiLaboratory) was used to make UMI-labeled 5' RACE TRB cDNA libraries. After the reads were reprocessed by TCRdb, one entry was made per CDR3 protein sequence, with no DNA. The data table for this sample lists several thousand distinct CDR3 sequences. The ten largest clones take up 1.2% of the sample. Their cognate antigens are unknown. Sequencing was carried out using naive CXCR3+ CD8+ T cells from blood. Explained via the paper, the cell subset or site label denotes: CD45RO-CCR7+CD27+CD95- naive CD8+ T cells expressing CXCR3 (TNR3+). The source of these receptors is a human donor in good health. Some clones in this sample may be carry-over from other donors' samples.

This clonotype is classed as medium-sized by frequency. V is TRBV29-1 and J is TRBJ2-3. The CDR3 sequence is 11 residues long. The germline V gene encodes CDR1 SQVTM and CDR2 ANQGSEA. The CDR3 here is CSGIVSDTQYF.

This clonotype is medium-sized by frequency. The chain has TRBV7-9 and TRBJ2-7; TCRdb's D call, TRBD1, is unchecked because there is no DNA. Germline V gives CDR1 SEHNR, CDR2 FQNEAQ (reference sequence). The CDR3 length is 14 residues. CDR3 loop: CASSRQTGIDEQYF.

This clonotype is identified as medium-sized (0.01 to 0.1%) from frequency. V and J are TRBV2 and TRBJ2-2; TCRdb gives TRBD2 as the D gene, but with no DNA this cannot be confirmed. The germline gives CDR1 SNHLY, CDR2 FYNNEI. This CDR3 spans 13 amino acids. This chain's CDR3 is CATSGGVTGELFF.

Frequency places this clonotype as medium-sized. This rearrangement joins TRBV27 to TRBJ1-2; the D call of TRBD1 rests on TCRdb alone, since no DNA is present to check it. Germline CDR1 and CDR2: MNHEY and SMNVEV (reference sequence). The CDR3 length is 14 residues. This CDR3 reads CASSPIGDDYGYTF.

Considering frequency, this clonotype is medium-sized. The chain combines TRBV6-5 with TRBJ1-1; TCRdb picks TRBD1, but there is no DNA to check that call. The germline V gene encodes CDR1 MNHEY and CDR2 SVGAGI. The length of the CDR3 is 15 residues. CDR3 sequence: CASSDRQRRGAEAFF.

This clonotype shows up as medium-sized by frequency. The CDR3 sequence is CASSHRDRAIEQYF. The gene calls are TRBV7-2 and TRBJ2-7; TCRdb proposes TRBD1, but this gene call is untestable without DNA. Germline CDR1 is SGHTA and CDR2 is FQGNSA. The length of the CDR3 is 14 residues.

The chain couples TRBV4-1 to TRBJ2-1; TCRdb calls TRBD2, which cannot be checked without DNA. The germline V gene encodes CDR1 MGHRA and CDR2 YSYEKL. The CDR3 is 16 residues long. CDR3 amino acids: CASSQGLSRAYNEQFF.